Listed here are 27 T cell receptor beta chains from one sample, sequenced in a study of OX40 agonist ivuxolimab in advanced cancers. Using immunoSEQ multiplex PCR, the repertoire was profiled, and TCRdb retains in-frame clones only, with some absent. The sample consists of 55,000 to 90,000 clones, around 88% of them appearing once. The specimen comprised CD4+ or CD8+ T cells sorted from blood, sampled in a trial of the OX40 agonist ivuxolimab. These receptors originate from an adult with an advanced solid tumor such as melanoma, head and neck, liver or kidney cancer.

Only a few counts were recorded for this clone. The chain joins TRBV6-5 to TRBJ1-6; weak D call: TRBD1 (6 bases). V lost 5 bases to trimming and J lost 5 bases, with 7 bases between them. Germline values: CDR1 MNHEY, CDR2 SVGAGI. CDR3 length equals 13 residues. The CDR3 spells CASSRTDNSPLHF. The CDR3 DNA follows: TGTGCCAGCAGTCGGACAGATAATTCACCCCTCCACTTT.

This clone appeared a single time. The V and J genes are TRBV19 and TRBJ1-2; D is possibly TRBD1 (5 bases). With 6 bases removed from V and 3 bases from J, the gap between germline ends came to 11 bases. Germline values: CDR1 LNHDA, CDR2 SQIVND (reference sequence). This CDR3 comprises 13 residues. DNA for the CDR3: TGTGCCAGTAGGGAGGGGAGCTACTATGGCTACACCTTC. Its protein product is CASREGSYYGYTF.

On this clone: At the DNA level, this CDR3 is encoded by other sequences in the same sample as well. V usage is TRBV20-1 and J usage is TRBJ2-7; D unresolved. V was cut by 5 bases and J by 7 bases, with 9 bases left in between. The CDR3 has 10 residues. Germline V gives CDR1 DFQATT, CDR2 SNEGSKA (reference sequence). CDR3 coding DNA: TGCAGTGCTTCATTCGGGGAGCAGTACTTC. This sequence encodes CSASFGEQYF.

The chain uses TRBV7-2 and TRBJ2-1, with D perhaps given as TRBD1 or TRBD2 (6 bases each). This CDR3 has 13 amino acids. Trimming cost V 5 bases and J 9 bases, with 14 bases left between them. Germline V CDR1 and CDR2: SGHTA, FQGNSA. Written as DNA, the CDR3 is TGTGCCAGCAGCACAGGGACTGCCCGTGAGCAGTTCTTC. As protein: CASSTGTAREQFF.

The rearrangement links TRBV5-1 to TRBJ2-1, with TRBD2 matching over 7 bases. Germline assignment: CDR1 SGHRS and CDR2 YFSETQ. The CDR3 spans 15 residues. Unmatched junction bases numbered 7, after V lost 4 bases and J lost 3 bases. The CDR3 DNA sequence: TGCGCCAGCAGCCGGCTAGCGGATTACTACAATGAGCAGTTCTTC. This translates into CASSRLADYYNEQFF.

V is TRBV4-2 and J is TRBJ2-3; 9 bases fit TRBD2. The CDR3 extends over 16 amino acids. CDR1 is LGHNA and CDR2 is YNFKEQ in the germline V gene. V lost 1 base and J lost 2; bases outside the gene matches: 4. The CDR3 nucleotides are TGTGCCAGCAGCCAAGCTGGCGGGGGGGCCACAGATACGCAGTATTTT. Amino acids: CASSQAGGGATDTQYF.

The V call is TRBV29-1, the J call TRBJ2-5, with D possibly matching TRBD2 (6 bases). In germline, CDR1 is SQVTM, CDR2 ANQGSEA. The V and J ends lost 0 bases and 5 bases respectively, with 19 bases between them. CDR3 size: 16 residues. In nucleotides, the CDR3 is TGCAGCGTTGAAGATTGGTCCCCGGGACTTCAGGAGACCCAGTACTTC. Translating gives CSVEDWSPGLQETQYF.

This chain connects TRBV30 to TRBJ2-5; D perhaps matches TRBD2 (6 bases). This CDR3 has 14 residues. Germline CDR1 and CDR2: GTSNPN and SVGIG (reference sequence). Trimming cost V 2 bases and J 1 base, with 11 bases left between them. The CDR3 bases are TGTGCCTGGAGTCGGGCGGGACTCCAAGAGACCCAGTACTTC. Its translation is CAWSRAGLQETQYF.

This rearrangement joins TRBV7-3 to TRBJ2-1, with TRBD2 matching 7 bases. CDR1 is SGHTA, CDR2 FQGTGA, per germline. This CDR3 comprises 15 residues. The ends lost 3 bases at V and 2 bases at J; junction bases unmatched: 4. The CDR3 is CASSFSGATYNEQFF. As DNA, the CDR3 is TGTGCCAGCAGCTTCAGCGGGGCAACCTACAATGAGCAGTTCTTC.

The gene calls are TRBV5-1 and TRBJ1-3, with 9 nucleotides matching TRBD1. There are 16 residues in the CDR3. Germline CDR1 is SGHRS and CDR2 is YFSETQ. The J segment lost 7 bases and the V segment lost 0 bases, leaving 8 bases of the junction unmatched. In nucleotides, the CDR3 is TGCGCCAGCAGCTTGGCAGGGACAGGGATGGGGAACACCATATATTTT. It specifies CASSLAGTGMGNTIYF.

CDR3 coding DNA: TGTGCCAGCAGTTTCCTACAGGGGGATACGCAGTATTTT. Amino acid sequence: CASSFLQGDTQYF. This sequence joins TRBV27 and TRBJ2-3; 7 positions match TRBD1. The junction had 3 bases not matched to a gene; V was cut back by 3 bases and J by 6 bases. CDR1 is MNHEY and CDR2 is SMNVEV in the germline V gene (reference sequence). This CDR3 is built from 13 residues.

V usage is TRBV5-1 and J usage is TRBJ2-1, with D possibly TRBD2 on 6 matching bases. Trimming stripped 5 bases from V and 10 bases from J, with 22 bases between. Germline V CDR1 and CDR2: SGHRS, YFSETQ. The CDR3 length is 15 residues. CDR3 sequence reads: CASRDTGTPLQEQFF. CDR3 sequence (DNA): TGCGCCAGCAGAGACACCGGGACTCCGCTTCAGGAGCAGTTCTTC. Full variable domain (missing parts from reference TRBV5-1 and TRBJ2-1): KAGVTQTPRYLIKTRGQQVTLSCSPISGHRSVSWYQQTPGQGLQFLFEYFSETQRNKGNFPGRFSGRQFSNSRSEMNVSTLELGDSALYLCASRDTGTPLQEQFFGPGTRLTVL.

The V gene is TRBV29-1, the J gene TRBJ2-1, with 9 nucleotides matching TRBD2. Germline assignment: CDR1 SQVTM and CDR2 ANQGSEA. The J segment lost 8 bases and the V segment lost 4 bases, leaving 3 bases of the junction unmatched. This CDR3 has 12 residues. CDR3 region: CSVGGGRDEQFF. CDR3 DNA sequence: TGCAGCGTTGGGGGCGGGAGGGATGAGCAGTTCTTC.

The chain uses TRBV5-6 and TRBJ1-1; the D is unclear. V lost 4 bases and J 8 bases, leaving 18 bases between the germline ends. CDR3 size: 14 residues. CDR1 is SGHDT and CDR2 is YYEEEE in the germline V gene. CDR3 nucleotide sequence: TGTGCCAGCAGCCCAGAACTGGTGGCTGGGGAAGCTTTCTTT. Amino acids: CASSPELVAGEAFF.

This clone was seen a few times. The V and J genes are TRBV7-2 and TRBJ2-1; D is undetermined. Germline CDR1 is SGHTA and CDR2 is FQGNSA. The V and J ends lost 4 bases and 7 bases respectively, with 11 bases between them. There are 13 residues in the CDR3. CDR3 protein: CASSSWTRNEQFF. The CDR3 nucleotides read TGTGCCAGCAGCTCCTGGACCAGGAATGAGCAGTTCTTC.

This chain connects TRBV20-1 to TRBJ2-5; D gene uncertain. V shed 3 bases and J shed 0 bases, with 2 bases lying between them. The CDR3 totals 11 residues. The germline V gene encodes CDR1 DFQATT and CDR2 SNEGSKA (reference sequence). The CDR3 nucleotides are TGCAGTGCTAGCCACCAAGAGACCCAGTACTTC. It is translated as CSASHQETQYF.

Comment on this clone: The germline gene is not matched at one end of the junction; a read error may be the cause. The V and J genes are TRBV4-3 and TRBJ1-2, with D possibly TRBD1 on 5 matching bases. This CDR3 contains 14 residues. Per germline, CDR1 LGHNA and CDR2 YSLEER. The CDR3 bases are TGCGCCAGCAGCCCAGACCGACAGTCCTATCGCTACACCTTC. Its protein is CASSPDRQSYRYTF.

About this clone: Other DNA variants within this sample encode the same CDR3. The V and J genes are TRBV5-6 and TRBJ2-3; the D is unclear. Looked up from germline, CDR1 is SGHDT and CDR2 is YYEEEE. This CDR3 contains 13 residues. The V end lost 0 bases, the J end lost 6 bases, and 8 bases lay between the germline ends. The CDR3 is CASSLGRRDTQYF. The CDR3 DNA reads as TGTGCCAGCAGCTTGGGGCGACGGGATACGCAGTATTTT.

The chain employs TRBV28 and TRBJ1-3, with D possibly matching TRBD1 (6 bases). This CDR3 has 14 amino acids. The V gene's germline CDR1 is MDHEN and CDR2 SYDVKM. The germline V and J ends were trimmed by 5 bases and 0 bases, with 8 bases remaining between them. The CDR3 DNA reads TGTGCCAGCAGTGAGGGGGGCTCTGGAAACACCATATATTTT. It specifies CASSEGGSGNTIYF.

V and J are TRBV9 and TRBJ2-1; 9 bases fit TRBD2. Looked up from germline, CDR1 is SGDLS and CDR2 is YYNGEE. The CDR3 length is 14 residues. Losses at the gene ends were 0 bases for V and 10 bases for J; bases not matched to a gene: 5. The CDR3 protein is CASSVASLAGEQFF. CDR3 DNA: TGTGCCAGCAGCGTAGCTTCCCTAGCGGGAGAGCAGTTCTTC.

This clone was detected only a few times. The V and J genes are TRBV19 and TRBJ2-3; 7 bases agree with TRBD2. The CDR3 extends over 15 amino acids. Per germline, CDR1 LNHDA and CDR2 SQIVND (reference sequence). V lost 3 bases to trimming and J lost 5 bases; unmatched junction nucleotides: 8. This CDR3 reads CASSIVGGSGDTQYF. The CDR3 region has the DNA TGTGCCAGTAGTATCGTTGGCGGGAGCGGAGATACGCAGTATTTT.

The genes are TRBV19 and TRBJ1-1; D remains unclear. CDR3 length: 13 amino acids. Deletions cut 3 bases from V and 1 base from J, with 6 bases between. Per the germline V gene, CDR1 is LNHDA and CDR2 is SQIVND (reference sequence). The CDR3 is CASSMLRNTEAFF. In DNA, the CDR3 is TGTGCCAGTAGTATGCTCAGGAACACTGAAGCTTTCTTT. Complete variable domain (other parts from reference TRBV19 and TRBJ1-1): DGGITQSPKYLFRKEGQNVTLSCEQNLNHDAMYWYRQDPGQGLRLIYYSQIVNDFQKGDIAEGYSVSREKKESFPLTVTSAQKNPTAFYLCASSMLRNTEAFFGQGTRLTVV.

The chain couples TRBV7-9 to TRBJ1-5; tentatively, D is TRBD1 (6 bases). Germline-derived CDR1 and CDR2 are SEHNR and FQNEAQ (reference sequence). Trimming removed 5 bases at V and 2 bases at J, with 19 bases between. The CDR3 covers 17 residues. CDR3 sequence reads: CASSQLGGSKGNQPQHF. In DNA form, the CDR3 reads TGTGCCAGCAGCCAACTAGGGGGTTCGAAGGGCAATCAGCCCCAGCATTTT.

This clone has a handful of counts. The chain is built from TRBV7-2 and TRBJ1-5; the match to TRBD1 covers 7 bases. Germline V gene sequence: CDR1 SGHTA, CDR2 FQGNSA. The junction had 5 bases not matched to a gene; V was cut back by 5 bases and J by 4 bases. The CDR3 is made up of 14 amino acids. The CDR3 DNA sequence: TGTGCCAGCAGCCTGGACAGGACTAATCAGCCCCAGCATTTT. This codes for CASSLDRTNQPQHF. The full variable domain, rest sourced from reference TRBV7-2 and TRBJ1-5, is GAGVSQSPSNKVTEKGKDVELRCDPISGHTALYWYRQSLGQGLEFLIYFQGNSAPDKSGLPSDRFSAERTGGSVSTLTIQRTQQEDSAVYLCASSLDRTNQPQHFGDGTRLSIL.

The CDR3: CASSSLDRDSPEAFF. CDR3 sequence (DNA): TGTGCCAGCAGCTCGTTGGACAGGGATTCTCCTGAAGCTTTCTTT. The V gene is TRBV5-8, the J gene TRBJ1-1; 8 nucleotides align to TRBD1. CDR3 length: 15 residues. V shed 3 bases, J shed 6 bases, and the junction held 10 bases outside the gene matches. CDR1 is SGHTS, CDR2 YDEGEE, per germline.

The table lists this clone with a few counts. The CDR3 sequence: CAISEKGGNTEAFF. DNA of the CDR3: TGTGCCATCAGTGAGAAAGGGGGGAACACTGAAGCTTTCTTT. This rearrangement joins TRBV10-3 to TRBJ1-1; tentatively, D is TRBD1 (6 bases). This CDR3 is 14 amino acids long. Germline V gives CDR1 ENHRY, CDR2 SYGVKD. The V end was cut by 2 bases, the J end by 1 base, with 8 bases between.

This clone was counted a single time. CDR3 in amino acids: CASSPRQGSGNEKLFF. In nucleotides, the CDR3 is TGCGCCAGCAGCCCTCGGCAGGGATCGGGTAATGAAAAACTGTTTTTT. The rearrangement joins TRBV5-1 to TRBJ1-4; D is possibly TRBD1 (5 bases). CDR3 length: 16 residues. CDR1 is SGHRS and CDR2 is YFSETQ in the germline V gene. Trimming took 4 bases from V and 4 from J, leaving 17 bases between them.